This T cell receptor (beta chain) stems from a study of T cell responses to AZD1222 COVID-19 vaccine. The method was immunoSEQ multiplex PCR; TCRdb's version includes in-frame clones alone and lacks a portion of them. Among around 150,000 clones listed, approximately 91% were seen once. Germline assignment: CDR1 SGHRS and CDR2 YFSETQ. V gave up 0 bases and J gave up 4 bases, with 7 bases separating them. The CDR3 sequence is 14 residues long. The rearrangement joins TRBV5-1 to TRBJ1-4; no clear D. This material consisted of peripheral blood, taken 28 days after the second AZD1222 dose. This clonotype was sampled from an adult who received the AZD1222 COVID-19 vaccine. CDR3 region: CASSLGQINEKLFF. Here the CDR3 DNA reads TGCGCCAGCAGCTTGGGGCAGATTAATGAAAAACTGTTTTTT. Full variable domain (missing parts from reference TRBV5-1 and TRBJ1-4): KAGVTQTPRYLIKTRGQQVTLSCSPISGHRSVSWYQQTPGQGLQFLFEYFSETQRNKGNFPGRFSGRQFSNSRSEMNVSTLELGDSALYLCASSLGQINEKLFFGSGTQLSVL.